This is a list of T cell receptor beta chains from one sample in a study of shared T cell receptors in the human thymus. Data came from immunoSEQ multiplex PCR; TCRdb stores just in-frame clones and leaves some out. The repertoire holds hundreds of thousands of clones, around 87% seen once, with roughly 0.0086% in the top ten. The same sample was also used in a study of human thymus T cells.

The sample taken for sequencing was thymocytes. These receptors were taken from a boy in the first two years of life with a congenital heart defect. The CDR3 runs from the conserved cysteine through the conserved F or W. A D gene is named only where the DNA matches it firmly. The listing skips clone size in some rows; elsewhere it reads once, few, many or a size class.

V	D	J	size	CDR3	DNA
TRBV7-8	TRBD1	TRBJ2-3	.	CASSTRDRVADTQYF	TGTGCCAGCAGCACCCGGGACAGGGTGGCAGATACGCAGTATTTT
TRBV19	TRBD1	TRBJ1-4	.	CASSIIRDRRNEKLFF	TGTGCCAGTAGTATAATCCGGGACAGGAGGAATGAAAAACTGTTTTTT
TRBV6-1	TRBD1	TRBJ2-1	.	CAAEGQSSYNEQFF	TGTGCCGCAGAGGGACAGAGCTCCTACAATGAGCAGTTCTTC
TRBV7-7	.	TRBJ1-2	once	CASSLELDWWQGNYGYTF	TGTGCCAGCAGCTTAGAGTTAGATTGGTGGCAGGGCAACTATGGCTACACCTTC
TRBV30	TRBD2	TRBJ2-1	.	CACSGRVGNEQFF	TGTGCCTGTTCGGGGAGGGTCGGCAATGAGCAGTTCTTC
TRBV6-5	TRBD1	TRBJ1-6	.	CASSYSKGTGNSPLHF	TGTGCCAGCAGTTACTCGAAGGGGACAGGGAATTCACCCCTCCACTTT
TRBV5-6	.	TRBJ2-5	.	CASSLVAGPYTQETQYF	TGTGCCAGCAGCTTGGTTGCGGGGCCCTATACCCAAGAGACCCAGTACTTC
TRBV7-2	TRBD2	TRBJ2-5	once	CASSLDGSGLGGETQYF	TGTGCCAGCAGCTTAGATGGTAGCGGGCTCGGAGGGGAGACCCAGTACTTC
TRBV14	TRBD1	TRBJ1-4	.	CASSHHRGHGEKLFF	TGTGCCAGCAGCCACCACAGGGGACACGGTGAAAAACTGTTTTTT
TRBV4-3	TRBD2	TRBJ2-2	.	CASSQGSGGKTGELFF	TGCGCCAGCAGCCAAGGGTCGGGGGGGAAAACCGGGGAGCTGTTTTTT
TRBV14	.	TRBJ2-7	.	CASSQGYDKSYEQYF	TGTGCCAGCAGCCAAGGGTACGACAAATCCTACGAGCAGTACTTC
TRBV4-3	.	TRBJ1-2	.	CASSQDWAVGGYGYTF	TGCGCCAGCAGCCAAGATTGGGCCGTCGGAGGGTATGGCTACACCTTC
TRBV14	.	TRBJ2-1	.	CASSQAGRVHNEQFF	TGTGCCAGCAGCCAAGCTGGTCGAGTGCACAATGAGCAGTTCTTC
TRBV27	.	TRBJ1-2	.	CASSSSGQNGYTF	TGTGCCAGCAGTTCCTCAGGACAGAATGGCTACACCTTC
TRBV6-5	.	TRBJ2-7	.	CASRAGTRWGYEQYF	TGTGCCAGCAGAGCCGGGACTCGGTGGGGCTACGAGCAGTACTTC
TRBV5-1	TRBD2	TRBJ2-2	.	CASSLWILAELANTGELFF	TGCGCCAGCAGCTTGTGGATACTAGCGGAGCTCGCGAACACCGGGGAGCTGTTTTTT
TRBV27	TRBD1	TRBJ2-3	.	CASTNYPGTGDFTDTQYF	TGTGCCAGCACCAATTACCCCGGGACAGGGGACTTCACAGATACGCAGTATTTT
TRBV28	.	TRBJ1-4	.	CASRPRGNEKLFF	TGTGCCAGCAGGCCGAGGGGGAATGAAAAACTGTTTTTT
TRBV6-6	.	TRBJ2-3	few	CASTLRGLLTDTQYF	TGTGCCAGCACTCTACGGGGACTCCTCACAGATACGCAGTATTTT
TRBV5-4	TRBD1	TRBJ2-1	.	CASSLGGTGEYNEQFF	TGTGCCAGCAGCTTGGGGGGGACAGGGGAATACAATGAGCAGTTCTTC
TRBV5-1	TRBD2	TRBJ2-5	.	CASSLGTSGGTTETQYF	TGCGCCAGCAGCTTGGGGACTAGCGGGGGCACAACAGAGACCCAGTACTTC
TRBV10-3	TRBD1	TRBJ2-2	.	CAITIDGTGNTGELFF	TGTGCCATCACCATAGACGGGACAGGGAACACCGGGGAGCTGTTTTTT
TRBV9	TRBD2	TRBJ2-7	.	CASSVRTSGTRNEQYF	TGTGCCAGCAGCGTCCGGACTAGCGGGACCAGGAACGAGCAGTACTTC
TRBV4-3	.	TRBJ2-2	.	CASSQGTDTNTGELFF	TGCGCCAGCAGCCAAGGTACAGACACGAACACCGGGGAGCTGTTTTTT
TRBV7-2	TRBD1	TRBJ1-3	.	CASSSGTGFSGNTIYF	TGTGCCAGCAGCTCCGGGACAGGATTCTCTGGAAACACCATATATTTT
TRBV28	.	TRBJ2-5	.	CASSFWASRSLRGTQYF	TGTGCCAGCAGTTTTTGGGCTAGCCGGAGTCTCCGGGGGACCCAGTACTTC
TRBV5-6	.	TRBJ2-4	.	CASRGFLGKNIQYF	TGTGCCAGCAGGGGTTTCCTAGGAAAAAACATTCAGTACTTC
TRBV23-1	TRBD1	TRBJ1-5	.	CASSHLDRANQPQHF	TGCGCCAGCAGTCACCTTGACAGGGCCAATCAGCCCCAGCATTTT
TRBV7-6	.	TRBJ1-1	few	CASSLAGPGAGYTEAFF	TGTGCCAGCAGCTTAGCGGGGCCAGGGGCCGGTTACACTGAAGCTTTCTTT
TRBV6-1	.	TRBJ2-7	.	CASSEASRGLGLMYEQYF	TGTGCCAGCAGTGAAGCTTCCCGAGGGTTGGGGTTAATGTACGAGCAGTACTTC
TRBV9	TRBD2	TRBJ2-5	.	CASSVEGRGQETQYF	TGTGCCAGCAGCGTAGAGGGGAGGGGACAAGAGACCCAGTACTTC
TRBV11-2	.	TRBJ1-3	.	CASSLVQGSPGNTIYF	TGTGCCAGCAGCTTAGTCCAGGGATCGCCTGGAAACACCATATATTTT
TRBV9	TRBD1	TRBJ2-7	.	CASSQQGANNEQYF	TGTGCCAGCAGCCAACAGGGGGCTAACAACGAGCAGTACTTC
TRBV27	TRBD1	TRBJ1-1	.	CASSPIWGQGSRSTEAFF	TGTGCCAGCAGTCCCATATGGGGACAGGGGAGTAGGAGTACTGAAGCTTTCTTT
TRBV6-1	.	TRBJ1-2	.	CASSVRPGTNYGYTF	TGTGCCAGCAGTGTCCGCCCGGGGACAAACTATGGCTACACCTTC
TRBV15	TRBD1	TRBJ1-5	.	CATSRKDRLNQPQHF	TGTGCCACCAGCAGGAAGGACAGGCTAAATCAGCCCCAGCATTTT
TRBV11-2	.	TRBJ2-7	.	CASSLGHDRPYESYEQYF	TGTGCCAGCAGCTTGGGGCACGACAGGCCCTACGAGTCCTACGAGCAGTACTTC
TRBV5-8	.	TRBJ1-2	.	CASSWPGGDGYTF	TGTGCCAGCAGCTGGCCCGGAGGGGATGGCTACACCTTC
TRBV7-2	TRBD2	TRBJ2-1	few	CASSLWLAGSYNEQFF	TGTGCCAGCAGCTTATGGCTAGCGGGCTCCTACAATGAGCAGTTCTTC
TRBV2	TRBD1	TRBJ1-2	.	CASRPTGGDGYTF	TGTGCCAGCAGGCCGACAGGGGGAGATGGCTACACCTTC
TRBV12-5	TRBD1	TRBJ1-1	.	CASGTETGGRRNTEAFF	TGTGCTAGTGGTACAGAAACAGGGGGTCGAAGAAACACTGAAGCTTTCTTT
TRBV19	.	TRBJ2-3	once	CASSIPRTDTQYF	TGTGCCAGTAGTATCCCCAGAACAGATACGCAGTATTTT
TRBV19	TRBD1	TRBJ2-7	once	CASSIGTDHEQYF	TGTGCCAGTAGTATTGGGACAGACCACGAGCAGTACTTC
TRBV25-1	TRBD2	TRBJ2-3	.	CASSELGGSMVDTQYF	TGTGCCAGCAGTGAATTAGGCGGGAGTATGGTAGATACGCAGTATTTT
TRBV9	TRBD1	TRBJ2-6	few	CASSVSGQGGSGANVLTF	TGTGCCAGCAGCGTATCGGGACAGGGTGGATCTGGGGCCAACGTCCTGACTTTC
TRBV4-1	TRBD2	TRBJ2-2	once	CASSQVGTSVTGELFF	TGCGCCAGCAGCCAAGTAGGGACTAGCGTAACCGGGGAGCTGTTTTTT
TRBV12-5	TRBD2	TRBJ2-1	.	CASGKGLAGVNEQFF	TGTGCTAGTGGTAAAGGACTAGCGGGAGTCAATGAGCAGTTCTTC